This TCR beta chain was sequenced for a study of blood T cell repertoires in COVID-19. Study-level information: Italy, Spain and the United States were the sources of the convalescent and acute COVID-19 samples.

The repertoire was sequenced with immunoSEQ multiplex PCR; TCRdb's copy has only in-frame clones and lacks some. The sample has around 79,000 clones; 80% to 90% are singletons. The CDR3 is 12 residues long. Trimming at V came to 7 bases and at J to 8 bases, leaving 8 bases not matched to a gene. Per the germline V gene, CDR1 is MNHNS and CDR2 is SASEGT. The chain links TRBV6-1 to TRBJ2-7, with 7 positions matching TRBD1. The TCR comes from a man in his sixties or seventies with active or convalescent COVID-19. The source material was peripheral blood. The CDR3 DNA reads TGTGCCAGCAACGACAGGGACACGAAGCAGTACTTC. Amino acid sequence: CASNDRDTKQYF.